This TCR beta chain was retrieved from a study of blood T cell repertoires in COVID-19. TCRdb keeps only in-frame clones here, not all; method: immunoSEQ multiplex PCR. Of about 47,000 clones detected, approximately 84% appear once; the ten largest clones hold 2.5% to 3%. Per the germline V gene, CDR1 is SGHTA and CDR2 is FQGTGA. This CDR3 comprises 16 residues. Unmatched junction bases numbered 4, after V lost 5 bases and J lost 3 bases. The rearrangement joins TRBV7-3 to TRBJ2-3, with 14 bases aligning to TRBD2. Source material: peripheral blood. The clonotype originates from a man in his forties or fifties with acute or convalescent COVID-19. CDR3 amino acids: CASSPGLAGGTDTQYF. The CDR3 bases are TGTGCCAGCAGCCCAGGACTAGCGGGAGGAACAGATACGCAGTATTTT.